This entry lists 14 T cell receptor beta chains sequenced from one sample in a study of blood T cell repertoires in COVID-19. Libraries were prepared by immunoSEQ multiplex PCR; TCRdb keeps only in-frame clonotypes and omits some of them. The data hold roughly 180,000 clones, with around 82% observed a single time. Sequencing was carried out using peripheral blood. These receptor sequences come from an elderly man with COVID-19, enrolled during active disease.

In its sample, this clone was seen a few times. This chain joins TRBV2 and TRBJ2-7, with 7 bases aligning to TRBD2. The germline gives CDR1 SNHLY, CDR2 FYNNEI. This CDR3 has 13 residues. After removal of 4 bases from V and 4 bases from J, the junction contained 4 bases not matched to a gene. The CDR3 bases are TGTGCCAGCAGTGTGGGGGGGAGGTACGAGCAGTACTTC. Protein: CASSVGGRYEQYF.

The chain recombines TRBV9 with TRBJ1-2; 7 bases agree with TRBD1. V shed 0 bases and J 0 bases; nucleotides not matched to a gene: 2. CDR1 and CDR2 from the germline V gene are SGDLS and YYNGEE. CDR3 length: 15 residues. The CDR3 DNA is TGTGCCAGCAGCGTAGAGACAGGGTCTAACTATGGCTACACCTTC. Protein sequence: CASSVETGSNYGYTF. Together with reference TRBV9 and TRBJ1-2, the CDR3 gives the full variable domain: DSGVTQTPKHLITATGQRVTLRCSPRSGDLSVYWYQQSLDQGLQFLIQYYNGEERAKGNILERFSAQQFPDLHSELNLSSLELGDSALYFCASSVETGSNYGYTFGSGTRLTVV.

This chain joins TRBV19 and TRBJ1-1; a weak D match, TRBD1 (6 bases). The CDR3 covers 13 residues. The germline gives CDR1 LNHDA, CDR2 SQIVND (reference sequence). V dropped 9 bases and J dropped 4 bases, with 15 bases sitting between them. The DNA of the CDR3 is TGTGCCAGCGAGAAACAGGGACGCACTGAAGCTTTCTTT. Protein sequence: CASEKQGRTEAFF.

This chain uses TRBV6-2 or TRBV6-3 with TRBJ2-7, with D possibly being TRBD1 (6 bases). In germline, CDR1 is MNHEY, CDR2 SVGEGT. Trimming left V 0 bases short and J 0 bases short, with 9 bases between. This CDR3 is built from 15 residues. The CDR3, as DNA: TGTGCCAGCAGTTACTCAACAGGGATCTCCTACGAGCAGTACTTC. This sequence encodes CASSYSTGISYEQYF.

Concerning this clone: The same CDR3 arises from other DNA sequences in this sample as well. J is TRBJ2-5 and V is TRBV2, with D tentatively TRBD2 (6 bases). V gave up 6 bases and J gave up 1 base, with 12 bases separating them. Germline V lookup: CDR1 SNHLY, CDR2 FYNNEI. CDR3 length: 14 amino acids. The CDR3 protein is CASSLGTVQETQYF. CDR3 bases: TGTGCCAGCAGCTTGGGGACTGTCCAAGAGACCCAGTACTTC.

The V call is TRBV19, the J call TRBJ1-1, with 8 bases identical to TRBD1. With V trimmed by 5 bases and J by 3 bases, 2 bases remained unmatched. Germline assignment: CDR1 LNHDA and CDR2 SQIVND (reference sequence). This CDR3 is 13 amino acids long. Written as DNA, the CDR3 is TGTGCCAGTAGTCTGGACAGGGACACTGAAGCTTTCTTT. It translates to CASSLDRDTEAFF.

This chain uses TRBV5-4 with TRBJ1-1; TRBD1 is a possible D gene (5 bases). Trimming took 0 bases from V and 3 from J, leaving 15 bases between them. The CDR3 is 16 residues long. The germline CDR1 and CDR2 sequences are SGHNT and YYREEE (reference sequence). The CDR3 nucleotides are TGTGCCAGCAGCTTGGACAGGCGAGGTTCGGACACTGAAGCTTTCTTT. Translating gives CASSLDRRGSDTEAFF.

This clone was detected only a few times. The V and J genes are TRBV6-2 or TRBV6-3 and TRBJ1-5; tentative D call: TRBD1 (6 bases). Germline values: CDR1 MNHEY, CDR2 SVGEGT. Trimming stripped 3 bases from V and 0 bases from J, with 21 bases between. The CDR3 is 19 residues long. The CDR3 DNA sequence: TGTGCCAGCAGTTATTTGGTCAGGGGCCCCTCTTATAGCAATCAGCCCCAGCATTTT. It codes for CASSYLVRGPSYSNQPQHF.

The CDR3 coding sequence is TGCGCCAGCAGCCCCCGACCCGACAGGAGTGATTCACCCCTCCACTTT. Translation: CASSPRPDRSDSPLHF. The V and J genes are TRBV5-1 and TRBJ1-6; D might be TRBD1 (6 bases). The CDR3 has 16 amino acids. CDR1 is SGHRS and CDR2 is YFSETQ in the germline V gene. Trimming took 4 bases from V and 8 from J, leaving 19 bases between them.

The chain's CDR3 is CANTGGRNTEAFF. The CDR3 coding sequence is TGTGCCAACACAGGGGGCAGGAACACTGAAGCTTTCTTT. The V call is TRBV2, the J call TRBJ1-1; 9 bases map to TRBD1. The V and J ends lost 10 bases and 1 base, in that order; junction bases with no gene match: 4. The CDR3 runs 13 residues. The germline gives CDR1 SNHLY, CDR2 FYNNEI.

A single count supports this clone. This chain links TRBV10-3 with TRBJ2-5; 8 nucleotides agree with TRBD1. The CDR3 runs to 14 residues. Germline V gene data show CDR1 as ENHRY and CDR2 as SYGVKD. After removal of 2 bases from V and 4 bases from J, the junction contained 3 bases not matched to a gene. CDR3 nucleotides: TGTGCCATCAGTGAGGCAGGGGGCGTAGAGACCCAGTACTTC. Protein sequence: CAISEAGGVETQYF.

The J gene is TRBJ1-2, the V gene TRBV28, with 9 bases fitting TRBD1. Germline trimming cut 4 bases from V and 1 base from J; bases unmatched to any gene: 7. CDR1 is MDHEN and CDR2 is SYDVKM in the germline V gene. This CDR3 spans 16 amino acids. CDR3 loop: CASSSPGQGINYGYTF. For the CDR3, the DNA is TGTGCCAGCAGTTCCCCCGGACAGGGGATTAACTATGGCTACACCTTC.

V is TRBV7-6 and J is TRBJ1-5, with a weak D call TRBD1 (5 bases). Germline CDR1 and CDR2: SGHVS and FNYEAQ. The CDR3 runs 14 residues. Trimming left V 4 bases short and J 2 bases short, with 9 bases between. The CDR3 loop reads CASSSGSGNQPQHF. The CDR3 DNA reads TGTGCCAGCAGCTCAGGGTCGGGCAATCAGCCCCAGCATTTT.

The chain employs TRBV7-9 and TRBJ2-7, with D maybe TRBD2 (6 bases). The length of the CDR3 is 15 residues. V lost 2 bases and J lost 5, with 16 bases in between. The germline V gene has CDR1 SEHNR and CDR2 FQNEAQ (reference sequence). CDR3: CASSLWRGDGDEQYF. Here the CDR3 DNA reads TGTGCCAGCAGCTTATGGCGGGGTGACGGGGACGAGCAGTACTTC. The variable domain in full, with the rest retrieved from reference TRBV7-9 and TRBJ2-7, is DTGVSQNPRHKITKRGQNVTFRCDPISEHNRLYWYRQTLGQGPEFLTYFQNEAQLEKSRLLSDRFSAERPKGSFSTLEIQRTEQGDSAMYLCASSLWRGDGDEQYFGPGTRLTVT.